The 11 T cell receptor beta chains below all came from one sample that was sequenced in a study of blood T cell repertoires in COVID-19. Assay: immunoSEQ multiplex PCR; the TCRdb copy retains only in-frame clones and omits some. The data show over 200,000 clones, 65% to 90% seen once. The sample consisted of PBMCs or T cells enriched from blood (not recorded which). These receptors were obtained from a woman aged 25 to 39 who had been exposed to COVID-19.

The rearrangement links TRBV30 to TRBJ1-1; 11 bases align to TRBD1. CDR3 length equals 14 residues. Trimming cost V 5 bases and J 8 bases; bases outside gene matches: 10. The germline gives CDR1 GTSNPN, CDR2 SVGIG (reference sequence). Written as DNA, the CDR3 is TGTGCCTGGTTAAGCGGACAGGGGGCTATAGAAGCTTTCTTT. This translates into CAWLSGQGAIEAFF.

The chain uses TRBV4-1 and TRBJ1-2; 8 nucleotides line up with TRBD1. V gave up 0 bases and J gave up 2 bases; unmatched junction bases: 8. The CDR3 consists of 17 residues. Germline V CDR1 and CDR2: MGHRA, YSYEKL. In DNA, the CDR3 is TGCGCCAGCAGCCAAGACAGGGGGCGGATTAGGAACTATGGCTACACCTTC. This sequence encodes CASSQDRGRIRNYGYTF.

The chain couples TRBV27 to TRBJ1-2; 7 bases are shared with TRBD1. CDR1 is MNHEY and CDR2 is SMNVEV in the germline V gene (reference sequence). The V segment lost 5 bases and the J segment 0 bases; nucleotides outside the gene matches: 6. The CDR3 extends over 15 amino acids. This CDR3 is CASSLEGQTNYGYTF. In DNA form, the CDR3 reads TGTGCCAGCAGTCTTGAGGGACAGACTAACTATGGCTACACCTTC.

This clone was detected only once. The chain is built from TRBV27 and TRBJ1-1; D unresolved. The CDR3 extends over 15 amino acids. CDR1 MNHEY and CDR2 SMNVEV come from the germline V gene (reference sequence). V lost 3 bases, J lost 2 bases, and 13 bases lay in between. The CDR3 coding sequence is TGTGCCAGCAGTTTGAACCCTAGTAGAAACACTGAAGCTTTCTTT. It translates to CASSLNPSRNTEAFF.

J is TRBJ1-1 and V is TRBV2, with 8 bases identical to TRBD1. Germline V gene lookup returns CDR1 SNHLY and CDR2 FYNNEI. V shed 6 bases, J shed 8 bases, and the junction held 5 bases outside the gene matches. This CDR3 has 12 amino acids. The CDR3 DNA follows: TGTGCCAGCAGAGGGACAGGCAAGGAAGCTTTCTTT. Its translation: CASRGTGKEAFF.

The chain recombines TRBV7-3 with TRBJ1-2; D is unresolved. The V gene lost 5 bases and the J gene lost 8 bases, with 15 bases spanning the gap. This CDR3 spans 13 amino acids. Germline CDR1 is SGHTA and CDR2 is FQGTGA. The CDR3 here is CASSPFQGGGYTF. DNA of the CDR3: TGTGCCAGCAGCCCCTTCCAAGGCGGGGGCTACACCTTC.

This clone was counted a single time. The rearrangement links TRBV11-3 to TRBJ2-5; D not resolved. Germline V gene data show CDR1 as SGHNT and CDR2 as YENEEA. Trimming stripped 4 bases from V and 5 bases from J, with 17 bases between. There are 15 residues in the CDR3. CDR3 in amino acids: CASSSASPTRETQYF. In DNA form, the CDR3 reads TGTGCCAGCAGCTCGGCGTCCCCGACTCGTGAGACCCAGTACTTC.

CDR3 sequence reads: CASSREQGRSYEQYF. The CDR3 nucleotides read TGCGCCAGCAGCAGGGAACAGGGTAGGTCCTACGAGCAGTACTTC. The chain joins TRBV5-1 to TRBJ2-7; possible D gene TRBD1, 6 bases. Per germline, CDR1 SGHRS and CDR2 YFSETQ. Trimming took off 4 bases at V and 1 base at J, with 15 bases between the two ends. This CDR3 region has 15 residues.

The genes are TRBV5-4 and TRBJ2-3; 9 bases are shared with TRBD1. The ends lost 4 bases at V and 0 bases at J; junction bases unmatched: 9. Germline CDR1 reads SGHNT; CDR2 reads YYREEE (reference sequence). CDR3 length equals 17 residues. In DNA, the CDR3 is TGTGCCAGCAGCACGCAATTCGGACAGGGGAGCACAGATACGCAGTATTTT. This gives the protein CASSTQFGQGSTDTQYF. The variable domain in full, with the rest retrieved from reference TRBV5-4 and TRBJ2-3, is ETGVTQSPTHLIKTRGQQVTLRCSSQSGHNTVSWYQQALGQGPQFIFQYYREEENGRGNFPPRFSGLQFPNYSSELNVNALELDDSALYLCASSTQFGQGSTDTQYFGPGTRLTVL.

The chain links TRBV2 to TRBJ2-7; D not certain. V was cut by 4 bases and J by 1 base, with 8 bases left in between. There are 13 residues in the CDR3. Per germline, CDR1 SNHLY and CDR2 FYNNEI. CDR3 nucleotide sequence: TGTGCCAGCAGTGTCACAGATTCCTACGAGCAGTACTTC. Translated, it gives CASSVTDSYEQYF. The full variable domain, rest sourced from reference TRBV2 and TRBJ2-7, is EPEVTQTPSHQVTQMGQEVILRCVPISNHLYFYWYRQILGQKVEFLVSFYNNEISEKSEIFDDQFSVERPDGSNFTLKIRSTKLEDSAMYFCASSVTDSYEQYFGPGTRLTVT.

This sequence joins TRBV3-1 (or the pseudogene TRBV3-2) and TRBJ1-2; 9 nucleotides line up with TRBD1. This CDR3 is built from 15 residues. Losses at the gene ends were 4 bases for V and 6 bases for J; bases not matched to a gene: 9. Germline V gene data show CDR1 as LGHDT and CDR2 as YNNKEL (reference sequence). CDR3 nucleotide sequence: TGTGCCAGCAGCCCGCCCGGGACAGGGAGGAATGGCTACACCTTC. Protein sequence: CASSPPGTGRNGYTF.